This T cell receptor (beta chain) was observed in a study of OX40 agonist ivuxolimab in advanced cancers. Study overall: The study gave patients intravenous ivuxolimab at 0.01 to 10 mg/kg every 2 weeks. Three patients, one with hepatocellular carcinoma and two with cutaneous melanoma, achieved partial responses. Study-level results: Certain nonresponding patients likewise had low normalized T-cell clonal expansion.

With regard to this clone: No antigen is known for it.

With V trimmed by 3 bases and J by 11 bases, 10 bases remained unmatched. CDR1 LNHDA and CDR2 SQIVND come from the germline V gene (reference sequence). The CDR3 has 14 residues. The method was immunoSEQ multiplex PCR; TCRdb's version includes in-frame clones alone and lacks a portion of them. The table has some 35,000 clones, more than 75% seen once; the top ten hold more than 25%. Sequencing was performed on CD4+ or CD8+ T cells sorted from blood, taken in a trial of the OX40 agonist ivuxolimab. The rearrangement joins TRBV19 to TRBJ2-5; 9 nucleotides match TRBD2. This receptor was taken from an adult with an advanced solid tumor such as melanoma, head and neck, liver or kidney cancer. CDR3 sequence reads: CASSIASGEGEQYF. The CDR3 DNA is TGTGCCAGTAGTATCGCTAGCGGGGAGGGGGAGCAGTACTTC.